This TCR beta chain was sequenced in a study of T cell responses to AZD1222 COVID-19 vaccine. Across the study: Both about-4-week and about-12-week second-dose recipients were combined.

On this clone: Its antigen is unknown.

General study points: There were mostly white British donors and more females than males, and clonal diversity was possibly underestimated. Spike-wide vaccine-associated CD4 TCRs dominated at 160-218 and 743-854. Breadth and depth of Spike-specific TCRs rose after two AZD1222 doses.

The table came from immunoSEQ multiplex PCR; TCRdb's copy has only in-frame clones and leaves some out. This table holds about 86,000 clones, about 78% found once. The receptor comes from an adult in good health. The specimen was peripheral blood, collected on day 0 of AZD1222 vaccination.

CDR3 DNA: TGTGCCTGCGCCAGGGGTTACGAGCAGTACTTC. Translation: CACARGYEQYF. This sequence joins TRBV30 and TRBJ2-7; TRBD1 is a possible D gene (6 bases). The CDR3 extends over 11 amino acids. Germline V lookup: CDR1 GTSNPN, CDR2 SVGIG (reference sequence). Deletions cut 6 bases from V and 4 bases from J, with 10 bases between.